The entry below gives a single T cell receptor beta chain sequence along with its context. The CDR3 contains 15 residues. Germline CDR1 reads KGHSH; CDR2 reads LQKENI. Trimming cost V 3 bases and J 2 bases, with 13 bases left between them. The record originates from a study of shared clonotypes between healthy human individuals. It was on ten immunoSEQ deep assay plates that unsorted PBMC DNA was sequenced. Sequencing used immunoSEQ multiplex PCR; TCRdb keeps in-frame clones, though not all of them. The sample includes fewer than 600,000 clones, around 79% of them seen just once. The donor cohort consisted entirely of Caucasian adults residing in Nashville, Tennessee.

Sequenced sample: PBMCs. The chain carries TRBV18 and TRBJ1-1; D gene unclear. This receptor was obtained from a woman in her forties in good health. Some clones in this sample may be carry-over from other donors' samples. Here the CDR3 DNA reads TGTGCCAGCTCACCCCAGCCCACACCCAACACTGAAGCTTTCTTT. This codes for CASSPQPTPNTEAFF.